The 10 T cell receptor beta chains below were found in one sample sequenced in a study of CD8 T cells in ankylosing spondylitis. TCRdb re-called the 5' RACE reads with MiXCR, one entry per CDR3 protein. The sample lists about 160,000 distinct CDR3 sequences; approximately 16% were seen once. Sequenced sample: blood, either unsorted or a sorted T cell fraction (not recorded which). These receptors were obtained from a male donor with ankylosing spondylitis or in good health (not recorded which).

In this sample, this clonotype turned up many times. The CDR3 nucleotides read TGTGCCAGCAGCCAGCGGACGAAACAGGGAGTTGGAAATCAGCCCCAGCATTTT. This sequence encodes CASSQRTKQGVGNQPQHF. The gene calls are TRBV6-1 and TRBJ1-5; possibly TRBD1 for D (6 bases). Trimming took 6 bases from V and 4 from J, leaving 25 bases between them. The CDR3 runs 18 residues. CDR1 and CDR2 (germline): MNHNS, SASEGT.

This clonotype showed up many times. The chain is built from TRBV5-1 and TRBJ2-7; D is unresolved. In germline, CDR1 is SGHRS, CDR2 YFSETQ. CDR3 length equals 14 residues. Trimming stripped 0 bases from V and 2 bases from J, with 9 bases between. CDR3 amino acids: CASSLAAEAYEQYF. CDR3 coding DNA: TGCGCCAGCAGCTTGGCCGCTGAAGCCTACGAGCAGTACTTC.

This clonotype was counted ten times or more. This chain links TRBV20-1 with TRBJ2-7, with 12 nucleotides matching TRBD2. V gave up 6 bases and J gave up 2 bases; unmatched junction bases: 8. The CDR3 has 15 residues. Germline CDR1 DFQATT, CDR2 SNEGSKA (reference sequence). DNA of the CDR3: TGCAGTGCGACCGGACTAGCGGGACACGCCTACGAGCAGTACTTC. Translating gives CSATGLAGHAYEQYF.

This clonotype was found a few times. The chain employs TRBV6-5 and TRBJ2-1; D remains unclear. V lost 6 bases and J 2 bases, leaving 14 bases between the germline ends. Germline CDR1 MNHEY, CDR2 SVGAGI. This CDR3 spans 15 amino acids. CDR3 in DNA: TGTGCCAGCAGCTCGGAGTATCGGACCTACAATGAGCAGTTCTTC. This codes for CASSSEYRTYNEQFF.

Comments on this clonotype: At one boundary the junction diverges from the germline segment, which might be a read error. The V and J genes are TRBV7-9 and TRBJ1-1; possible D gene TRBD1, 6 bases. Germline V gene lookup returns CDR1 SEHNR and CDR2 FQNEAQ (reference sequence). The CDR3 totals 14 residues. CDR3: CASNLAGDGTEAFF. The CDR3 DNA sequence: TGTGCCAGCAACTTAGCAGGGGATGGCACTGAAGCTTTCTTT.

This clonotype was counted many times. The J gene is TRBJ2-2, the V gene TRBV5-1, with 7 positions matching TRBD1. V gave up 5 bases and J gave up 4 bases; unmatched junction bases: 5. Germline assignment: CDR1 SGHRS and CDR2 YFSETQ. CDR3 length equals 14 residues. The CDR3 DNA reads TGCGCCAGCAGACAGGGACAGAGCACCGGGGAGCTGTTTTTT. Its translation is CASRQGQSTGELFF.

This chain links TRBV3-1 with TRBJ2-3, with D unresolved. This CDR3 has 15 amino acids. In germline, CDR1 is LGHDT, CDR2 YNNKEL (reference sequence). Trimming shortened V by 0 bases and J by 0 bases, and 7 bases separated the two germline ends. The CDR3 nucleotides read TGTGCCAGCAGCCAAGATCTTCCCAGCACAGATACGCAGTATTTT. Its translation: CASSQDLPSTDTQYF.

This clonotype has ten or more counts. V and J are TRBV20-1 and TRBJ1-1; D is unclear. The V gene's germline CDR1 is DFQATT and CDR2 SNEGSKA (reference sequence). V lost 4 bases and J lost 5, with 8 bases in between. The CDR3 consists of 11 residues. In DNA, the CDR3 is TGCAGTGCTAAACCCCAGACTGAAGCTTTCTTT. Protein product: CSAKPQTEAFF.

The J gene is TRBJ2-2, the V gene TRBV2, with D tentatively TRBD2 (5 bases). The V gene lost 9 bases and the J gene lost 6 bases, with 14 bases spanning the gap. This CDR3 has 13 residues. Germline V CDR1 and CDR2: SNHLY, FYNNEI. The CDR3 nucleotides read TGTGCCAGTGGCGAGGGAATCCCCGGGGAGCTGTTTTTT. Translated, it gives CASGEGIPGELFF.

This clonotype was counted ten times or more. The rearrangement uses TRBV10-2 and TRBJ2-1, with 9 bases lining up with TRBD1. V shed 4 bases and J 8 bases; nucleotides not matched to a gene: 9. Germline-derived CDR1 and CDR2 are WSHSY and SAAADI. The CDR3 consists of 15 residues. CDR3 DNA sequence: TGCGCCAGCAGTGGGGCCCGGGACAGGGTACATGAGCAGTTCTTC. Protein product: CASSGARDRVHEQFF.